The next 21 T cell receptor beta chains were all read from a single sample in a study of shared T cell receptors in the human thymus. TCRdb's table, derived via immunoSEQ multiplex PCR, lists solely in-frame clones and lacks some. Of 600,000 to 900,000 clones in the sample, 80% to 90% were seen once. The same data also went into a second study, on human thymus T cells.

Sequenced sample: thymocytes. The source is a girl in the first two years of life with a congenital heart defect.

The CDR3 DNA follows: TGTGCCAGCTCACAGGACAGGGAAGAGACCCAGTACTTC. As protein: CASSQDREETQYF. V and J are TRBV18 and TRBJ2-5; 8 nucleotides agree with TRBD1. The CDR3 runs to 13 residues. V was pared by 4 bases and J by 3 bases, with 1 base of the junction left unmatched. The germline gives CDR1 KGHSH, CDR2 LQKENI.

The gene calls are TRBV4-2 and TRBJ2-7; tentatively, D is TRBD1 (6 bases). The CDR3 runs 13 residues. Germline V gives CDR1 LGHNA, CDR2 YNFKEQ. With 1 base removed from V and 2 bases from J, the gap between germline ends came to 6 bases. The CDR3 here is CASSQGQAYEQYF. The CDR3 nucleotides read TGTGCCAGCAGCCAAGGACAGGCCTACGAGCAGTACTTC.

The chain uses TRBV2 and TRBJ1-3, with D possibly TRBD1 on 6 matching bases. The length of the CDR3 is 14 residues. Germline assignment: CDR1 SNHLY and CDR2 FYNNEI. V lost 8 bases and J 4 bases, leaving 15 bases between the germline ends. CDR3 amino acids: CASDDRTVGNTIYF. The CDR3 DNA is TGTGCCAGCGATGATAGGACAGTAGGAAACACCATATATTTT.

The chain employs TRBV9 and TRBJ2-6; no firm D call. The V end was cut by 3 bases, the J end by 0 bases, with 13 bases between. Germline V gene sequence: CDR1 SGDLS, CDR2 YYNGEE. This CDR3 is built from 17 residues. Written as DNA, the CDR3 is TGTGCCAGCAGCGAGTTAAACTCAAGCTCTGGGGCCAACGTCCTGACTTTC. The encoded protein is CASSELNSSSGANVLTF.

This clone is a singleton in its sample. The rearrangement uses TRBV5-1 and TRBJ1-1; D gene uncertain. The CDR3 is 13 residues long. V gave up 1 base and J gave up 5 bases, with 9 bases separating them. The germline CDR1 and CDR2 sequences are SGHRS and YFSETQ. CDR3 loop: CASSLWRLTEAFF. CDR3 DNA sequence: TGCGCCAGCAGCTTGTGGCGACTAACTGAAGCTTTCTTT. Full variable domain (missing parts from reference TRBV5-1 and TRBJ1-1): KAGVTQTPRYLIKTRGQQVTLSCSPISGHRSVSWYQQTPGQGLQFLFEYFSETQRNKGNFPGRFSGRQFSNSRSEMNVSTLELGDSALYLCASSLWRLTEAFFGQGTRLTVV.

The chain links TRBV29-1 to TRBJ1-2; D perhaps matches TRBD1 (6 bases). This CDR3 is built from 13 residues. Per the germline V gene, CDR1 is SQVTM and CDR2 is ANQGSEA. The V and J ends lost 7 bases and 3 bases respectively, with 15 bases between them. The CDR3 here is CSDAPGGHYGYTF. The DNA for the CDR3 is TGCAGCGACGCGCCGGGGGGCCACTATGGCTACACCTTC.

The chain links TRBV18 to TRBJ1-2, with 7 positions matching TRBD1. This CDR3 is 11 amino acids long. J gave up 4 bases and V 8 bases, and 1 base lay outside the gene matches. Germline CDR1 is KGHSH and CDR2 is LQKENI. DNA for the CDR3: TGTGCCAGCAGACAGGGCTATGGCTACACCTTC. Its translation is CASRQGYGYTF.

This chain uses TRBV7-9 with TRBJ2-7; D might be TRBD2 (6 bases). Trimming shortened V by 2 bases and J by 3 bases, and 11 bases separated the two germline ends. Germline-derived CDR1 and CDR2 are SEHNR and FQNEAQ (reference sequence). The CDR3 contains 14 residues. Here the CDR3 DNA reads TGTGCCAGCAGCTTACGCGACGGGGGCTACGAGCAGTACTTC. Translated, it gives CASSLRDGGYEQYF.

The chain combines TRBV5-1 with TRBJ2-1; 10 bases match TRBD1. Germline V gives CDR1 SGHRS, CDR2 YFSETQ. This CDR3 region has 15 residues. Trimming at V came to 1 base and at J to 7 bases, leaving 5 bases not matched to a gene. This CDR3 reads CASSLTPGQGNEQFF. CDR3 DNA sequence: TGCGCCAGCAGCTTGACGCCGGGACAGGGGAATGAGCAGTTCTTC.

This chain uses TRBV7-2 with TRBJ1-5; D possibly corresponds to TRBD1 (6 bases). Deletions cut 10 bases from V and 3 bases from J, with 13 bases between. Per the germline V gene, CDR1 is SGHTA and CDR2 is FQGNSA. The CDR3 runs 13 residues. CDR3: CATTQGPNQPQHF. The CDR3 bases are TGTGCCACTACACAGGGCCCCAATCAGCCCCAGCATTTT.

The rearrangement links TRBV13 to TRBJ1-2; D is possibly TRBD1 (5 bases). The CDR3 totals 16 residues. V was clipped by 1 base and J by 5 bases, with 17 bases between them. Germline-derived CDR1 and CDR2 are PRHDT and FYEKMQ (reference sequence). The chain's CDR3 is CASSLDIRTHSYGYTF. CDR3 nucleotides: TGTGCCAGCAGCTTAGATATTCGGACACACTCATATGGCTACACCTTC.

The genes are TRBV10-1 and TRBJ1-6, with TRBD1 identical over 7 bases. V lost 6 bases and J lost 9; bases outside the gene matches: 11. The germline V gene encodes CDR1 WNHNN and CDR2 SYGVQD (reference sequence). The CDR3 length is 15 residues. The CDR3 loop reads CASRGDRELTSPLHF. The DNA of the CDR3 is TGCGCCAGCAGGGGGGACAGAGAATTGACTTCACCCCTCCACTTT.

The chain carries TRBV5-1 and TRBJ1-2, with 7 positions matching TRBD1. This CDR3 has 15 amino acids. V lost 4 bases to trimming and J lost 3 bases; unmatched junction nucleotides: 9. The germline CDR1 and CDR2 sequences are SGHRS and YFSETQ. The CDR3 here is CASSANRGRDYGYTF. For the CDR3, the DNA is TGCGCCAGCAGCGCGAACAGGGGTAGGGACTATGGCTACACCTTC.

This chain links TRBV28 with TRBJ1-3; 10 positions match TRBD1. The germline V gene has CDR1 MDHEN and CDR2 SYDVKM. CDR3 length: 17 residues. V trimming: 3 bases; J trimming: 6 bases; junction bases outside the gene matches: 11. The chain's CDR3 is CASSFWTLGTGVNTIYF. In nucleotides, the CDR3 is TGTGCCAGCAGTTTTTGGACTCTCGGGACAGGGGTAAACACCATATATTTT.

V is TRBV27 and J is TRBJ2-1; no clear D. Germline loops: CDR1 MNHEY, CDR2 SMNVEV (reference sequence). Trimming pared 3 bases from V and 1 base from J, leaving 7 bases between. The CDR3 length is 14 residues. The CDR3 sequence is CASSFERSYNEQFF. The CDR3 DNA follows: TGTGCCAGCAGTTTTGAACGGTCCTACAATGAGCAGTTCTTC.

This clone was counted a single time. The rearrangement links TRBV16 to TRBJ2-2; D gene uncertain. The CDR3 extends over 14 amino acids. Per germline, CDR1 KGHSY and CDR2 FQNENV. V lost 2 bases and J lost 5, with 9 bases in between. This CDR3 reads CASSQLSRTGELFF. DNA of the CDR3: TGTGCCAGCAGCCAACTTTCTAGAACCGGGGAGCTGTTTTTT.

This clone has just a few counts. The CDR3 sequence is CASSEGAGTSDYEQYF. In DNA, the CDR3 is TGTGCCAGCAGTGAAGGGGCCGGGACTAGCGACTACGAGCAGTACTTC. V gene TRBV2 combines with J gene TRBJ2-7; 10 bases are shared with TRBD2. From germline, CDR1 is SNHLY and CDR2 FYNNEI. This CDR3 has 16 residues. Germline trimming cut 1 base from V and 3 bases from J; bases unmatched to any gene: 6. Filled out from reference TRBV2 and TRBJ2-7, the complete variable domain reads EPEVTQTPSHQVTQMGQEVILRCVPISNHLYFYWYRQILGQKVEFLVSFYNNEISEKSEIFDDQFSVERPDGSNFTLKIRSTKLEDSAMYFCASSEGAGTSDYEQYFGPGTRLTVT.

Written as DNA, the CDR3 is TGTGCCAGCAGACGTACACAGGGGGCTTGGGGTAAAGATTCACCCCTCCACTTT. Protein sequence: CASRRTQGAWGKDSPLHF. The chain combines TRBV27 with TRBJ1-6; 9 nucleotides line up with TRBD1. The CDR3 is 18 amino acids. V was clipped by 6 bases and J by 8 bases; unmatched bases: 17. Germline CDR1 and CDR2: MNHEY and SMNVEV (reference sequence).

Here the CDR3 DNA reads TGTGCCAGCAGCCAAGCCCAGGATACAGTGGCAGGGAAAGGCACTGAAGCTTTCTTT. It encodes CASSQAQDTVAGKGTEAFF. The V gene is TRBV14, the J gene TRBJ1-1; D may be TRBD1 (5 bases). Trimming removed 1 base from V and 4 bases from J, with 25 bases in between. The CDR3 is made up of 19 amino acids. Germline V lookup: CDR1 SGHDN, CDR2 FVKESK.

The J gene is TRBJ2-7, the V gene TRBV10-3; D possibly corresponds to TRBD2 (6 bases). The CDR3 contains 15 residues. Trimming left V 1 base short and J 2 bases short, with 12 bases between. From germline, CDR1 is ENHRY and CDR2 SYGVKD. The chain's CDR3 is CAISELGGAPYEQYF. The CDR3 DNA reads TGTGCCATCAGTGAGTTGGGGGGAGCGCCCTACGAGCAGTACTTC.

The rearrangement joins TRBV11-2 to TRBJ1-3; 7 bases agree with TRBD1. V trimming: 4 bases; J trimming: 3 bases; junction bases outside the gene matches: 15. The length of the CDR3 is 18 residues. The germline gives CDR1 SGHAT, CDR2 FQNNGV. CDR3 loop: CASSSIRIAGGGGNTIYF. The CDR3 coding sequence is TGTGCCAGCAGCTCTATTAGGATAGCAGGGGGTGGTGGAAACACCATATATTTT. The full variable domain, its missing parts supplied by reference TRBV11-2 and TRBJ1-3, is EAGVAQSPRYKIIEKRQSVAFWCNPISGHATLYWYQQILGQGPKLLIQFQNNGVVDDSQLPKDRFSAERLKGVDSTLKIQPAKLEDSAVYLCASSSIRIAGGGGNTIYFGEGSWLTVV.